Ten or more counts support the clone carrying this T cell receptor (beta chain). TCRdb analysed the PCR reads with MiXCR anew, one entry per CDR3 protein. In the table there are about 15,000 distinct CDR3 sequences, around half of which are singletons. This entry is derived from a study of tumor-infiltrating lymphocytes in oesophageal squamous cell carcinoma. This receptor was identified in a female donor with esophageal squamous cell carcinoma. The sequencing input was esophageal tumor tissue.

The CDR3 nucleotides are TGTGCCAGCAGCACGGACAGGCAATCCTACGAGCAGTACTTC. Amino acids: CASSTDRQSYEQYF. The chain uses TRBV7-2 and TRBJ2-7; TRBD1 matches 7 bases. The CDR3 sequence is 14 residues long. Trimming took 5 bases from V and 1 from J; bases not matched to a gene: 5. Germline CDR1 SGHTA, CDR2 FQGNSA.